This note documents a single T cell receptor (beta chain) sequence. As yet, its antigen is unknown. The V end lost 6 bases, the J end lost 5 bases, and 20 bases lay between the germline ends. The CDR3 sequence is 15 residues long. Germline lookup yields CDR1 SGDLS and CDR2 YYNGEE. The data are from a study of shared clonotypes between healthy human individuals. Findings and caveats of the study: The donor pool, a small one, limited the genetic and exposure-history diversity represented. Memory subsets generally showed lower estimated richness than naive subsets.

Sequencing was at deep level. Measured with immunoSEQ multiplex PCR; TCRdb has only the in-frame clones, and not every one. The top ten hold 0.36% of the sample, which has roughly 2,500,000 clones, 93% seen once. The chain is built from TRBV9 and TRBJ2-5, with D unclear. The sequenced material came from naive CD4+ T cells from PBMCs. Sample subset: CD45RA+ positively selected. The source of this sequence is a man aged 18-30 years in good health. Some clones in this sample may be carry-over from other donors' samples. CDR3 sequence reads: CASTQASGVQETQYF. The CDR3 DNA sequence: TGTGCCAGCACTCAAGCATCGGGCGTGCAGGAGACCCAGTACTTC.